One sample yielded the 24 T cell receptor beta chains listed below, sequenced in a study of CD4 T cells in relation to SARS-CoV-2 and coronaviruses. Repertoires were generated with immunoSEQ multiplex PCR, while TCRdb's copy carries only in-frame clones and drops some. The table has 35,000 to 40,000 clones, approximately 85% seen once. Sequencing input: memory CD4+ T cells from PBMCs. The receptors derive from an adult with COVID-19.

The chain links TRBV7-9 to TRBJ2-3; 8 bases are a match to TRBD2. The CDR3 is 15 amino acids. Germline-derived CDR1 and CDR2 are SEHNR and FQNEAQ (reference sequence). The ends lost 5 bases at V and 1 base at J; junction bases unmatched: 5. The CDR3 sequence: CASSDGTRGTDTQYF. The CDR3 DNA sequence: TGTGCCAGCAGCGATGGGACTAGAGGCACAGATACGCAGTATTTT.

The chain is built from TRBV11-2 and TRBJ2-3, with D tentatively TRBD1 (5 bases). Germline V CDR1 and CDR2: SGHAT, FQNNGV. The CDR3 length is 14 residues. Deletions cut 5 bases from V and 2 bases from J, with 11 bases between. The CDR3 bases are TGTGCCAGCAGCCCGACAGCCTACACAGATACGCAGTATTTT. It specifies CASSPTAYTDTQYF. The full variable domain, rest sourced from reference TRBV11-2 and TRBJ2-3, is EAGVAQSPRYKIIEKRQSVAFWCNPISGHATLYWYQQILGQGPKLLIQFQNNGVVDDSQLPKDRFSAERLKGVDSTLKIQPAKLEDSAVYLCASSPTAYTDTQYFGPGTRLTVL.

The rearrangement joins TRBV9 to TRBJ1-3, with D unclear. Germline values: CDR1 SGDLS, CDR2 YYNGEE. Between the trimmed V and J ends, which lost 4 bases and 0 bases, there was a span of 14 bases. The CDR3 is 16 residues long. Here the CDR3 DNA reads TGTGCCAGCAGCCTCCGGGCGAGGGACTCTGGAAACACCATATATTTT. This gives the protein CASSLRARDSGNTIYF.

This chain links TRBV4-2 with TRBJ1-1, with no clear D. Germline CDR1 and CDR2: LGHNA and YNFKEQ. Between the trimmed V and J ends, which lost 4 bases and 1 base, there was a span of 10 bases. The CDR3 contains 14 residues. The chain's CDR3 is CASSLGSGNTEAFF. The CDR3 DNA sequence: TGTGCCAGCAGCCTCGGAAGCGGGAACACTGAAGCTTTCTTT.

The chain employs TRBV5-6 and TRBJ1-6; D not resolved. The V and J ends lost 0 bases and 2 bases respectively, with 6 bases between them. Looked up from germline, CDR1 is SGHDT and CDR2 is YYEEEE. There are 15 residues in the CDR3. The CDR3 loop is CASSLGAAYNSPLHF. The CDR3 region has the DNA TGTGCCAGCAGCTTGGGGGCGGCCTATAATTCACCCCTCCACTTT.

This rearrangement joins TRBV29-1 to TRBJ2-2, with 11 nucleotides matching TRBD2. Germline V gives CDR1 SQVTM, CDR2 ANQGSEA. Trimming at V came to 3 bases and at J to 7 bases, leaving 4 bases not matched to a gene. This CDR3 region has 14 residues. CDR3 residues: CSVDSGGDVGELFF. CDR3 sequence (DNA): TGCAGCGTTGATAGCGGGGGGGATGTCGGGGAGCTGTTTTTT.

This clone has only one observation. The rearrangement links TRBV7-8 to TRBJ2-6; TRBD2 matches at 11 bases. This CDR3 has 21 residues. V dropped 0 bases and J dropped 1; count of bases not matched to a gene: 11. Per germline, CDR1 SGHVS and CDR2 FQNEAQ. The CDR3 loop reads CASSLAPLAGGVESGANVLTF. CDR3 nucleotides: TGTGCCAGCAGCTTAGCCCCCTTAGCGGGGGGGGTAGAGTCTGGGGCCAACGTCCTGACTTTC.

The chain couples TRBV5-1 to TRBJ2-7, with TRBD2 identical over 7 bases. V gave up 3 bases and J gave up 4 bases; unmatched junction bases: 7. CDR1 SGHRS and CDR2 YFSETQ come from the germline V gene. The CDR3 totals 14 residues. CDR3 DNA: TGCGCCAGCAGCTGGGGGGGGAACACTTACGAGCAGTACTTC. It yields the protein CASSWGGNTYEQYF.

The chain joins TRBV9 to TRBJ1-1; TRBD1 is a possible D gene (6 bases). This CDR3 contains 18 residues. V was pared by 1 base and J by 0 bases, with 19 bases between. Per the germline V gene, CDR1 is SGDLS and CDR2 is YYNGEE. The CDR3 DNA reads as TGTGCCAGCAGCGTATCAGGGGTTTGGGCAGGAGTGAACACTGAAGCTTTCTTT. Its translation is CASSVSGVWAGVNTEAFF.

This clone was seen only a few times. The J gene is TRBJ1-6, the V gene TRBV2, with D perhaps matching TRBD1 (5 bases). CDR3 length: 15 amino acids. Per the germline V gene, CDR1 is SNHLY and CDR2 is FYNNEI. V gave up 3 bases and J gave up 8 bases, with 14 bases separating them. Here the CDR3 reads CASSEIQGIDSPLHF. CDR3 in DNA: TGTGCCAGCAGTGAGATCCAGGGAATCGATTCACCCCTCCACTTT. The variable domain in full, with the rest retrieved from reference TRBV2 and TRBJ1-6, is EPEVTQTPSHQVTQMGQEVILRCVPISNHLYFYWYRQILGQKVEFLVSFYNNEISEKSEIFDDQFSVERPDGSNFTLKIRSTKLEDSAMYFCASSEIQGIDSPLHFGNGTRLTVT.

V is TRBV19 and J is TRBJ1-1; tentative D call: TRBD1 (5 bases). Germline values: CDR1 LNHDA, CDR2 SQIVND (reference sequence). The CDR3 runs 16 residues. V lost 1 base and J lost 9, with 21 bases in between. The CDR3 loop is CASSIVQGRAQPKAFF. Written as DNA, the CDR3 is TGTGCCAGTAGTATAGTCCAGGGCCGCGCACAACCTAAAGCTTTCTTT.

The gene calls are TRBV24-1 and TRBJ2-3; D is unresolved. Trimming took off 0 bases at V and 0 bases at J, with 12 bases between the two ends. The CDR3 contains 17 residues. Germline CDR1 KGHDR, CDR2 SFDVKD. CDR3 bases: TGTGCCACCAGTGATTTGTCAACCACCCCTAGCACAGATACGCAGTATTTT. Amino acid sequence: CATSDLSTTPSTDTQYF.

The rearrangement links TRBV6-5 to TRBJ1-2; D is unresolved. CDR3 length: 13 amino acids. The V end was cut by 6 bases, the J end by 3 bases, with 11 bases between. Germline lookup yields CDR1 MNHEY and CDR2 SVGAGI. CDR3 amino acids: CASRRDRYYGYTF. The CDR3 region has the DNA TGTGCCAGCAGGCGCGACCGCTACTATGGCTACACCTTC.

The rearrangement joins TRBV2 to TRBJ2-5; tentatively, D is TRBD1 (6 bases). Trimming left V 3 bases short and J 4 bases short, with 15 bases between. There are 15 residues in the CDR3. Germline values: CDR1 SNHLY, CDR2 FYNNEI. The CDR3, as DNA: TGTGCCAGCAGTGACAGGGGTTACGTCGGAGAGACCCAGTACTTC. This gives the protein CASSDRGYVGETQYF.

The chain joins TRBV28 to TRBJ2-2; no clear D gene. This CDR3 has 12 residues. Germline V gives CDR1 MDHEN, CDR2 SYDVKM. Trimming left V 3 bases short and J 4 bases short, with 3 bases between. DNA for the CDR3: TGTGCCAGCAGTTTTCGCACCGGGGAGCTGTTTTTT. It translates to CASSFRTGELFF.

The rearrangement links TRBV11-3 to TRBJ2-1; no reliable D call. Germline lookup yields CDR1 SGHNT and CDR2 YENEEA. The CDR3 loop spans 13 amino acids. V was trimmed by 2 bases and J by 4 bases, leaving 6 bases between them. CDR3 DNA: TGTGCCAGCAGCTTAAATGGATACAATGAGCAGTTCTTC. Its translation is CASSLNGYNEQFF.

This sequence joins TRBV3-1 (or the pseudogene TRBV3-2) and TRBJ2-3; tentative D call: TRBD2 (7 bases). V lost 4 bases and J lost 6, with 14 bases in between. Germline-derived CDR1 and CDR2 are LGHDT and YNNKEL (reference sequence). The CDR3 is made up of 14 amino acids. The CDR3 nucleotides read TGTGCCAGCAGCCCACTAGCGCAGGGGGATACGCAGTATTTT. Its translation: CASSPLAQGDTQYF.

This chain uses TRBV20-1 with TRBJ2-1; D remains unclear. Germline CDR1 and CDR2: DFQATT and SNEGSKA (reference sequence). The CDR3 loop spans 11 amino acids. V lost 0 bases and J lost 4, with 1 base in between. The CDR3 here is CSAREYNEQFF. CDR3 in DNA: TGCAGTGCTAGAGAGTACAATGAGCAGTTCTTC.

This chain joins TRBV9 and TRBJ1-5; D gene unclear. The V end was cut by 4 bases, the J end by 5 bases, with 13 bases between. Germline CDR1 SGDLS, CDR2 YYNGEE. This CDR3 comprises 14 residues. CDR3 region: CASSRGSRDQPQHF. The CDR3 DNA sequence: TGTGCCAGCAGCAGAGGGTCGAGGGATCAGCCCCAGCATTTT.

This clone is labeled as medium-sized (0.01 to 0.1%). This rearrangement joins TRBV19 to TRBJ2-7; D not certain. Trimming pared 6 bases from V and 5 bases from J, leaving 8 bases between. Germline values: CDR1 LNHDA, CDR2 SQIVND (reference sequence). The length of the CDR3 is 11 residues. CDR3 region: CASSNLDEQYF. DNA of the CDR3: TGTGCCAGTAGCAATCTGGACGAGCAGTACTTC.

CDR3 residues: CASRGLAGQETQYF. CDR3 in DNA: TGCGCCAGCAGGGGACTAGCGGGACAAGAGACCCAGTACTTC. The rearrangement uses TRBV10-1 and TRBJ2-5; 13 bases map to TRBD2. CDR1 is WNHNN and CDR2 is SYGVQD in the germline V gene (reference sequence). The V gene end was trimmed by 6 bases and the J gene end by 2 bases; junction bases not matched to a gene: 0. The CDR3 length is 14 residues.

V usage is TRBV7-3 and J usage is TRBJ1-1; D remains ambiguous. This CDR3 is 13 amino acids long. The germline V and J ends were trimmed by 5 bases and 4 bases, with 11 bases remaining between them. The germline gives CDR1 SGHTA, CDR2 FQGTGA. The CDR3 DNA reads TGTGCCAGCAGCCAGTCCTTGGGCACTGAAGCTTTCTTT. Protein: CASSQSLGTEAFF.

The chain has TRBV28 and TRBJ2-2; TRBD2 aligns across 14 bases. The ends lost 3 bases at V and 2 bases at J; junction bases unmatched: 5. The germline gives CDR1 MDHEN, CDR2 SYDVKM. There are 18 residues in the CDR3. This CDR3 reads CASSLGLAGAINTGELFF. The DNA of the CDR3 is TGTGCCAGCAGTTTGGGACTAGCGGGGGCGATCAACACCGGGGAGCTGTTTTTT.

The chain couples TRBV3-1 (or the pseudogene TRBV3-2) to TRBJ2-7; unclear D gene. Trimming left V 0 bases short and J 6 bases short, with 18 bases between. The CDR3 has 16 residues. Germline V CDR1 and CDR2: LGHDT, YNNKEL (reference sequence). The CDR3 loop is CASSQDNVWANLEQYF. The CDR3 DNA reads TGTGCCAGCAGCCAAGATAATGTCTGGGCCAATCTCGAGCAGTACTTC.